Sequencing of this TCR beta chain was carried out in a study of CD8 T cells in ankylosing spondylitis. Points from the study as a whole: Peripheral blood samples showed relatively rare disease-linked clones, and these clones were CD8+. Reportedly, significant enrichment of disease-linked clones occurred in matched ankylosing spondylitis synovial fluid. A number of the motif variants had already been described in reactive arthritis synovial fluid and blood.

For TCR beta, libraries came from quantitative 5'-RACE with molecular barcodes. TCRdb analysed the 5' RACE reads with MiXCR anew, one entry per CDR3 protein. The sample lists about 200,000 distinct CDR3 sequences, roughly 13% occurring once. After removal of 3 bases from V and 0 bases from J, the junction contained 10 bases not matched to a gene. Germline values: CDR1 MNHEY, CDR2 SMNVEV (reference sequence). The CDR3 length is 17 residues. This clonotype was picked up many times. What it binds is not known. Sequencing was carried out using blood, either unsorted or a sorted T cell fraction (not recorded which). The receptor was isolated from a male donor with ankylosing spondylitis or in good health (not recorded which). V usage is TRBV27 and J usage is TRBJ1-1; 7 nucleotides agree with TRBD1. The CDR3 spells CASSFRGQNNMNTEAFF. The CDR3 DNA follows: TGTGCCAGCAGTTTTCGGGGACAGAATAACATGAACACTGAAGCTTTCTTT.